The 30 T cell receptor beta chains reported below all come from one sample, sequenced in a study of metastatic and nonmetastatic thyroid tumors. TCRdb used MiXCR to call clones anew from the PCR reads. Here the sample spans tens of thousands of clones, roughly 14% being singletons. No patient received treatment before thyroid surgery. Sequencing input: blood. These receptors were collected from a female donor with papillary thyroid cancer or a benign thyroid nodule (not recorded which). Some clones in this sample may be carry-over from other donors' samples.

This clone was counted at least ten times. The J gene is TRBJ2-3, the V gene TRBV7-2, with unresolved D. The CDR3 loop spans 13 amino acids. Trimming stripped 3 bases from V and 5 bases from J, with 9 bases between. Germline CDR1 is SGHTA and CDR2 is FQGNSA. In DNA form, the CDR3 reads TGTGCCAGCAGCTTTGTACGCGGAGATACGCAGTATTTT. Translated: CASSFVRGDTQYF.

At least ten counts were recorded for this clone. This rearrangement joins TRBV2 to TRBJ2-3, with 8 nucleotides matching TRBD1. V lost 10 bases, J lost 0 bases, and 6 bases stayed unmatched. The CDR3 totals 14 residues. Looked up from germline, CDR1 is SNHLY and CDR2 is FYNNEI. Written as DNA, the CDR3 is TGTGCCATCCGCCGGACAGGGAGCACAGATACGCAGTATTTT. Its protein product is CAIRRTGSTDTQYF.

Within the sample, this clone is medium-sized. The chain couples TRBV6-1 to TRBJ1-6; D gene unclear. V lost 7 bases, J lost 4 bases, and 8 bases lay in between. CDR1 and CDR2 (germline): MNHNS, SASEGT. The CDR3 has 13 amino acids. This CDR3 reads CASNDIYNSPLHF. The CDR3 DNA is TGTGCCAGCAATGACATTTATAATTCACCCCTCCACTTT.

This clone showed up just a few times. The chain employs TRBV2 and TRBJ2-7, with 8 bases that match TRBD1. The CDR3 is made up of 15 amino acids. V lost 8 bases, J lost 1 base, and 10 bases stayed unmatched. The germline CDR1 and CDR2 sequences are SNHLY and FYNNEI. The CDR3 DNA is TGTGCCAGCTCGTATGCGGGACAGGCATCCTACGAGCAGTACTTC. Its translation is CASSYAGQASYEQYF.

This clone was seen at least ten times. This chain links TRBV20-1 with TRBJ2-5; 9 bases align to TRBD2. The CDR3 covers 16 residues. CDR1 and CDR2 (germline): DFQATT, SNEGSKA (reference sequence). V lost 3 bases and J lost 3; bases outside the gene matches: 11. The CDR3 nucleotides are TGCAGTGCTAGTCGGGCGGGGGGGCCGCGTGAAGAGACCCAGTACTTC. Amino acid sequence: CSASRAGGPREETQYF.

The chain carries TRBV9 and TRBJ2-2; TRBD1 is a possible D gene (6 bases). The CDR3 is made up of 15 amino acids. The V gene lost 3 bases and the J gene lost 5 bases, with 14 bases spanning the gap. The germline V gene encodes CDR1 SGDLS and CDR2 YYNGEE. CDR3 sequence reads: CASSDSTGSTGELFF. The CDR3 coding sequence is TGTGCCAGCAGCGACTCAACAGGGTCGACCGGGGAGCTGTTTTTT.

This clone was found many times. Here the CDR3 DNA reads TGTGCCAGCAGCTTAGGGCCGGGACCACAAAACATTCAGTACTTC. This translates into CASSLGPGPQNIQYF. V and J are TRBV7-3 and TRBJ2-4; the D gene could be TRBD1 or TRBD2 (5 bases each). There are 15 residues in the CDR3. Looked up from germline, CDR1 is SGHTA and CDR2 is FQGTGA. Deletions cut 2 bases from V and 5 bases from J, with 13 bases between.

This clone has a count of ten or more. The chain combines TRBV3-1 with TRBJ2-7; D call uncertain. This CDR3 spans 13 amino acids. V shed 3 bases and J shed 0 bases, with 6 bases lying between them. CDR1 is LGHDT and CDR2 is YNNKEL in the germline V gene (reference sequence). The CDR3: CASSHGSSYEQYF. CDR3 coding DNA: TGTGCCAGCAGCCACGGCAGCTCCTACGAGCAGTACTTC.

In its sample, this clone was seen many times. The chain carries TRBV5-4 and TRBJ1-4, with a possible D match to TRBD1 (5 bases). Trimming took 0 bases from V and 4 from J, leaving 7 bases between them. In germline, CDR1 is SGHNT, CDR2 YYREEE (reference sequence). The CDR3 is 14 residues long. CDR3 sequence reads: CASSLGGSNEKLFF. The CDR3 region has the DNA TGTGCCAGCAGCTTGGGGGGCAGTAATGAAAAACTGTTTTTT.

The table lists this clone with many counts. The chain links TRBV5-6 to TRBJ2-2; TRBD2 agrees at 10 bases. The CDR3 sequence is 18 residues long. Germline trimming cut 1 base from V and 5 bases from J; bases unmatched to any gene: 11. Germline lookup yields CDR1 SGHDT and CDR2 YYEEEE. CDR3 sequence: CASSLLSFLAGETGELFF. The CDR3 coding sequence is TGTGCCAGCAGCTTGTTAAGTTTCCTAGCGGGAGAAACCGGGGAGCTGTTTTTT.

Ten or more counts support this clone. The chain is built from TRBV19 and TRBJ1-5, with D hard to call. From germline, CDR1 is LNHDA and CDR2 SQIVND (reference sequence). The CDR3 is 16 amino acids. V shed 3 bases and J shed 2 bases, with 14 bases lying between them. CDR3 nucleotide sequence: TGTGCCAGTAGTATGTCAGCTACTAAGGGCAATCAGCCCCAGCATTTT. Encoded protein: CASSMSATKGNQPQHF.

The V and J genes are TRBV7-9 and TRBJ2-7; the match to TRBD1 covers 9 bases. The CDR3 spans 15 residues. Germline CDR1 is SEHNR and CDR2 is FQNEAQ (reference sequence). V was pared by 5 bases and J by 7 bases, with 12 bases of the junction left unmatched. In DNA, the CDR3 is TGTGCCAGCAGCCCGAGTGACAGGGGGTTTGGTGAGCAGTACTTC. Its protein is CASSPSDRGFGEQYF. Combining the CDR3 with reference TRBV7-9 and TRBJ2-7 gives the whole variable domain DTGVSQNPRHKITKRGQNVTFRCDPISEHNRLYWYRQTLGQGPEFLTYFQNEAQLEKSRLLSDRFSAERPKGSFSTLEIQRTEQGDSAMYLCASSPSDRGFGEQYFGPGTRLTVT.

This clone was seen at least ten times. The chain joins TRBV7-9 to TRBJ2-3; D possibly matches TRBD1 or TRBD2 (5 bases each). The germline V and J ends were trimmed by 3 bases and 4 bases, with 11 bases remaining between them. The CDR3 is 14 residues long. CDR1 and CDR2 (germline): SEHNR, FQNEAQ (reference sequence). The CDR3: CASSFIGASDTQYF. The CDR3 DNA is TGTGCCAGCAGCTTCATCGGGGCATCAGATACGCAGTATTTT.

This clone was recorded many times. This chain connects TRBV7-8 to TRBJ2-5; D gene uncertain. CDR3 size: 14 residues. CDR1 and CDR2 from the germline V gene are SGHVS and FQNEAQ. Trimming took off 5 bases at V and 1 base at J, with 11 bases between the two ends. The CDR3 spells CASSPRRSQETQYF. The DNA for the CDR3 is TGTGCCAGCAGCCCCCGACGCTCCCAAGAGACCCAGTACTTC.

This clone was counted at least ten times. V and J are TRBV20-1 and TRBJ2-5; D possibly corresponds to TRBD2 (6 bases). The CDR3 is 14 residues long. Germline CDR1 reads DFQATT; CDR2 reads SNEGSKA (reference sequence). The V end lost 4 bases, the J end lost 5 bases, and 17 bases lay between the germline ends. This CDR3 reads CSATPTSLSETQYF. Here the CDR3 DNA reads TGCAGTGCTACCCCCACTAGCCTCTCGGAGACCCAGTACTTC.

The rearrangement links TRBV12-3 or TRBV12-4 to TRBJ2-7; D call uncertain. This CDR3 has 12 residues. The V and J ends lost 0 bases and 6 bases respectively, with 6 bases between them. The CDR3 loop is CASSLAAGEQYF. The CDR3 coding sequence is TGTGCCAGCAGTTTAGCAGCAGGCGAGCAGTACTTC.

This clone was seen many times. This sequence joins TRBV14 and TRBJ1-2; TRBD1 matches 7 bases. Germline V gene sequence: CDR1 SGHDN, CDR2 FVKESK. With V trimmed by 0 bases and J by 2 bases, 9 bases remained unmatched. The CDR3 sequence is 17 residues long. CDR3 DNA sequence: TGTGCCAGCAGCCAAGAAGCCGGCAGGGGGAAAAACTATGGCTACACCTTC. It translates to CASSQEAGRGKNYGYTF.

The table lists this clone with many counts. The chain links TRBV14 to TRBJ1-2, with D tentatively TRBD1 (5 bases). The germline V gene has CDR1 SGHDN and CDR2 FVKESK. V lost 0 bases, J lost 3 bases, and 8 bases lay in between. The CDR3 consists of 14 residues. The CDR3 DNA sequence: TGTGCCAGCAGCCAAGACCTGGGGCACTATGGCTACACCTTC. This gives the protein CASSQDLGHYGYTF.

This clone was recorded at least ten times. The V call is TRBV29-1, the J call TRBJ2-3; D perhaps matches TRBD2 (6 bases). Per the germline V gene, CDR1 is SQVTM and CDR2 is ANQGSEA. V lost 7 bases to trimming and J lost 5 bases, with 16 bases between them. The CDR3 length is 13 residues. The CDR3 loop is CSAPPGEGDTQYF. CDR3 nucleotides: TGCAGCGCCCCCCCGGGAGAAGGAGATACGCAGTATTTT.

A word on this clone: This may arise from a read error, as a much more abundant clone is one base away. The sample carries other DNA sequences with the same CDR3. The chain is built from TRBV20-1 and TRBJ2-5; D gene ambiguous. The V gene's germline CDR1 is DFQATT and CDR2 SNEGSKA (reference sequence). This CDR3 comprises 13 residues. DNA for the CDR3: TGTAGTGCTAGTCGGCACCACCAAGAGACCCAGTACTTC. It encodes CSASRHHQETQYF.

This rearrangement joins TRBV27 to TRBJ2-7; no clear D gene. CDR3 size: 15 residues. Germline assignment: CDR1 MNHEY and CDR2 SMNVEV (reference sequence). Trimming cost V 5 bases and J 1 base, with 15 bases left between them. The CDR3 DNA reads TGTGCCAGCAGTCCAACAGACGGAACGTCCTACGAGCAGTACTTC. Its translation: CASSPTDGTSYEQYF.

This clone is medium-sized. The CDR3 sequence: CASSYSGGTDTQYF. CDR3 DNA: TGTGCCAGCAGTTACTCGGGGGGCACAGATACGCAGTATTTT. The chain joins TRBV6-5 to TRBJ2-3; perhaps D is TRBD1 or TRBD2 (5 bases each). The V end lost 0 bases, the J end lost 1 base, and 5 bases lay between the germline ends. The CDR3 is made up of 14 amino acids. From germline, CDR1 is MNHEY and CDR2 SVGAGI.

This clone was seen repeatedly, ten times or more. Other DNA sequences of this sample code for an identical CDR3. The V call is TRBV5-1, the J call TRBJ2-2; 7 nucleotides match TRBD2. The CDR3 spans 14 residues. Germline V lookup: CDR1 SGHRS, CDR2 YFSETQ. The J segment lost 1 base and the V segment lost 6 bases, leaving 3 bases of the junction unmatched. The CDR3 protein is CASNGGGNTGELFF. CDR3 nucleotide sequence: TGCGCCAGCAACGGCGGGGGGAACACCGGGGAGCTGTTTTTT. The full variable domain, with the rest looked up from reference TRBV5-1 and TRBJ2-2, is KAGVTQTPRYLIKTRGQQVTLSCSPISGHRSVSWYQQTPGQGLQFLFEYFSETQRNKGNFPGRFSGRQFSNSRSEMNVSTLELGDSALYLCASNGGGNTGELFFGEGSRLTVL.

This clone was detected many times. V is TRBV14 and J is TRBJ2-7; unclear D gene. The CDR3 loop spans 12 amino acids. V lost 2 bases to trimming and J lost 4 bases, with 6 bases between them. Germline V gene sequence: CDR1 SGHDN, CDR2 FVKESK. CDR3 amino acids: CASSQTDYEQYF. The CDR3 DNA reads TGTGCCAGCAGCCAAACGGATTACGAGCAGTACTTC.

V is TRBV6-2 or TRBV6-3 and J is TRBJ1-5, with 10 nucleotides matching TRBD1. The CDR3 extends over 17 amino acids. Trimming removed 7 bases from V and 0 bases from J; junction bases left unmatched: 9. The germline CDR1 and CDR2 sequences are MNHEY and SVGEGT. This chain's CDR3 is CASIGTGEAYSNQPQHF. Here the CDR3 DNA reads TGTGCCAGCATTGGGACAGGGGAGGCATATAGCAATCAGCCCCAGCATTTT.

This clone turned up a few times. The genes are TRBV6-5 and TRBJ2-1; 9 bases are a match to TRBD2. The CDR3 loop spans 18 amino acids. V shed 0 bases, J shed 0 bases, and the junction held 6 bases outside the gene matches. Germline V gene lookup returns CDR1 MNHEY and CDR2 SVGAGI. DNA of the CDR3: TGTGCCAGCAGTTACTCGACTAGCGGAGATTCCTCCTACAATGAGCAGTTCTTC. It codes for CASSYSTSGDSSYNEQFF.

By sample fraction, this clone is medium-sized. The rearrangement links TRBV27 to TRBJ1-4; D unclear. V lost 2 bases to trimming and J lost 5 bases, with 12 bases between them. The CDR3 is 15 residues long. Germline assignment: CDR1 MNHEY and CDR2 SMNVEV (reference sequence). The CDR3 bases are TGTGCCAGCAGTTTAAACCTCCTGCTAAATGAAAAACTGTTTTTT. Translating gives CASSLNLLLNEKLFF.

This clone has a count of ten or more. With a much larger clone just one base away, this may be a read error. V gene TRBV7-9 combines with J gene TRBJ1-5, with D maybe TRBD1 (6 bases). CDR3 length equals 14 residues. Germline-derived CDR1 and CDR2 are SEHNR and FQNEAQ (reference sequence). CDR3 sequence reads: CAGSHRQENQPQHF. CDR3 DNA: TGTGCCGGCAGCCATAGACAGGAAAATCAGCCCCAGCATTTT.

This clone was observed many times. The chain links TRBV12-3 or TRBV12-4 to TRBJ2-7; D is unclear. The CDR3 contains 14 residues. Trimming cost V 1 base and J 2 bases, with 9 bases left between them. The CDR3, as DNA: TGTGCCAGCAGTTTAGGTGTGGCTACCTACGAGCAGTACTTC. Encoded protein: CASSLGVATYEQYF.

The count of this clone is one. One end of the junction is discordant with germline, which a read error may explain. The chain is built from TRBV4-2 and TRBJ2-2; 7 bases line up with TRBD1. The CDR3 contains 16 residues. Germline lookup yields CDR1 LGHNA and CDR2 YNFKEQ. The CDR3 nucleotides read TGTGCCAACAGCAAAGAACCAGGGGGTGACACCGGGGAACTGTTTTTT. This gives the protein CANSKEPGGDTGELFF.